Sequencing of this T cell receptor beta chain was carried out in a study of cytomegalovirus exposure and HLA in healthy donors. Trimming left V 4 bases short and J 10 bases short, with 14 bases between. Germline V gives CDR1 SGHNT, CDR2 YYREEE (reference sequence). The CDR3 is 12 residues long. It was with 60 Vbeta and 13 Jbeta primers that the PCR ran. Libraries were prepared by immunoSEQ multiplex PCR; TCRdb keeps only in-frame clonotypes and omits some of them. The sample yields over 100,000 clones, around 81% seen once. A remark on this clone: Its specificity is not known.

Findings and limits, study-wide: Productive status was seen about 90% or about 30% of the time for most TCR beta V segments in an earlier analysis. TCR sequences were mostly rare, though some public TCRs occurred in many donors.

The gene calls are TRBV5-4 and TRBJ1-1; D is unclear. Sample: PBMCs. The sequence was collected from a woman in her twenties or thirties in good health and CMV-seronegative. The DNA of the CDR3 is TGTGCCAGCAGCCCACTCGGGGTCGCAGCTTTCTTT. It is translated as CASSPLGVAAFF.